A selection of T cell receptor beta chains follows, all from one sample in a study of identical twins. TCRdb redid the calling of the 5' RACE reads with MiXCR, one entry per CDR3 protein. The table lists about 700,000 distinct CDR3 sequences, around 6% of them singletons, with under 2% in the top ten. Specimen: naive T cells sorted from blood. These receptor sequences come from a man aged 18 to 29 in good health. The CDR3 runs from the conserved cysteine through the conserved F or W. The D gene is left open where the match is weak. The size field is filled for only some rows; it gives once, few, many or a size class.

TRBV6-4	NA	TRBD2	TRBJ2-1	CASSPLAGVHNEQFF	TGTGCCAGCAGTCCACTAGCGGGAGTCCACAATGAGCAGTTCTTC
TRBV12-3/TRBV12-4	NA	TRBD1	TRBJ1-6	CASSLGGDRVSPLHF	TGTGCCAGCAGTTTAGGGGGGGACAGGGTTTCACCCCTCCACTTT
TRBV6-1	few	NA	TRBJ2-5	CASSEVRGETQYF	TGTGCCAGCAGTGAAGTAAGGGGGGAGACCCAGTACTTC
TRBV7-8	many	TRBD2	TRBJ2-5	CASSLEAGVADRETQYF	TGTGCCAGCAGCCTAGAGGCGGGAGTAGCGGATAGAGAGACCCAGTACTTC
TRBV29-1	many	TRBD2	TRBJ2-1	CSVPGLSFNEQFF	TGCAGCGTTCCGGGACTATCTTTCAATGAGCAGTTCTTC
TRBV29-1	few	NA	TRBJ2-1	CSVELRDSGLEQFF	TGCAGCGTAGAGCTCCGGGACTCCGGTCTTGAGCAGTTCTTC
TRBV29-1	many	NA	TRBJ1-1	CSVEQGLSKNTEAFF	TGCAGCGTTGAACAGGGCCTGAGTAAGAACACTGAAGCTTTCTTT
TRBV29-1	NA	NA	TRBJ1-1	CSVSRANTEAFF	TGCAGCGTTTCACGGGCGAACACTGAAGCTTTCTTT
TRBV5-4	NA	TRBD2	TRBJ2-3	CASSLDAGGEDTQYF	TGTGCCAGCAGCTTGGACGCGGGGGGCGAAGATACGCAGTATTTT
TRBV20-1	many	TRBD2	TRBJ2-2	CSARVFSGRAVRTGELFF	TGCAGTGCTAGAGTGTTTAGCGGGAGGGCCGTGAGGACCGGGGAGCTGTTTTTT
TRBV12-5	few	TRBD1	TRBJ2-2	CASAPSGQGVTGELFF	TGTGCTAGTGCCCCCTCGGGACAGGGAGTTACCGGGGAGCTGTTTTTT
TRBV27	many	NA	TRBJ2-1	CASSNNLRESPYNEQFF	TGTGCCAGCAGCAACAACTTACGGGAGAGTCCCTACAATGAGCAGTTCTTC
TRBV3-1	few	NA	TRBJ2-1	CASSQRTISSSYNEQFF	TGTGCCAGCAGCCAAAGGACTATCTCGAGCTCCTACAATGAGCAGTTCTTC
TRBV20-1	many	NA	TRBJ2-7	CSARDVGGTYEQYF	TGCAGTGCTAGGGACGTGGGAGGAACCTACGAGCAGTACTTC
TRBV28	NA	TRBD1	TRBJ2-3	CASKSRGQGAGDTQYF	TGTGCCAGCAAAAGCCGCGGGCAGGGGGCCGGGGATACGCAGTATTTT
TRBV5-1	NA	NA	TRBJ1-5	CASSYGAGNQPQHF	TGCGCCAGCAGCTACGGGGCAGGTAATCAGCCCCAGCATTTT
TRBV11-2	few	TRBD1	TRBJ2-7	CASRTGTGAYEQYF	TGTGCCAGCAGAACCGGGACAGGGGCCTACGAGCAGTACTTC
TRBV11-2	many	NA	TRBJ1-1	CASSLWAGVELTEAFF	TGTGCCAGCAGCTTATGGGCTGGAGTGGAGCTCACTGAAGCTTTCTTT
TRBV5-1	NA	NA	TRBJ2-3	CASSLQSGAGTDTQYF	TGCGCCAGCAGCTTGCAATCGGGAGCGGGCACAGATACGCAGTATTTT